One and the same sample provided the 32 T cell receptor beta chains below, sequenced in a study of beta chain features in type 1 diabetes. All of the isolated RNA was reverse transcribed, so expressed TCRB transcripts were sequenced. Sequenced by immunoSEQ multiplex PCR; TCRdb stores in-frame clones only, minus some. The sample carries 200,000 to 300,000 clones, about 26% recorded once. Sequences were obtained from central memory CD4+ T cells from blood. These receptor sequences come from a man aged 25-40 years in good health.

This clone has just a few counts. The chain joins TRBV2 to TRBJ1-1; unclear D gene. CDR3 length: 12 amino acids. Germline assignment: CDR1 SNHLY and CDR2 FYNNEI. V shed 0 bases and J shed 5 bases, with 4 bases lying between them. CDR3 coding DNA: TGTGCCAGCAGTGAAGCGCTTACTGAAGCTTTCTTT. Protein: CASSEALTEAFF.

The table lists this clone with a few counts. The chain recombines TRBV10-3 with TRBJ1-1; a weak D match, TRBD1 (5 bases). Trimming took off 5 bases at V and 6 bases at J, with 13 bases between the two ends. Germline lookup yields CDR1 ENHRY and CDR2 SYGVKD. The CDR3 consists of 13 residues. DNA for the CDR3: TGTGCCATCAGTCGACAGTTAGTAGCTGAAGCTTTCTTT. Its translation: CAISRQLVAEAFF.

The chain links TRBV5-6 to TRBJ1-1; D call uncertain. V was shortened by 0 bases and J by 2 bases, with 11 bases between the two germline ends. Germline CDR1 is SGHDT and CDR2 is YYEEEE. The CDR3 is 15 amino acids. The CDR3 nucleotides read TGTGCCAGCAGCTTGGCCCGGAAAGGAAACACTGAAGCTTTCTTT. Translated: CASSLARKGNTEAFF.

There are a few counts of this clone. V gene TRBV9 combines with J gene TRBJ2-2, with D tentatively TRBD1 or TRBD2 (6 bases each). The CDR3 is made up of 15 amino acids. The ends were cut back, 7 bases at V and 1 base at J, with 14 bases in the middle. The germline V gene encodes CDR1 SGDLS and CDR2 YYNGEE. CDR3 bases: TGTGCCAGCCAAGCGCGGGACAAGAACACCGGGGAGCTGTTTTTT. This sequence encodes CASQARDKNTGELFF.

The chain carries TRBV9 and TRBJ2-2; 8 bases are a match to TRBD1. The CDR3 has 15 residues. The germline CDR1 and CDR2 sequences are SGDLS and YYNGEE. With V trimmed by 3 bases and J by 4 bases, 5 bases remained unmatched. The CDR3 DNA sequence: TGTGCCAGCAGCGCTCAAACAGGGGGCACCGGGGAGCTGTTTTTT. Its translation: CASSAQTGGTGELFF. The whole variable domain, remainder taken from reference TRBV9 and TRBJ2-2, is DSGVTQTPKHLITATGQRVTLRCSPRSGDLSVYWYQQSLDQGLQFLIQYYNGEERAKGNILERFSAQQFPDLHSELNLSSLELGDSALYFCASSAQTGGTGELFFGEGSRLTVL.

This chain links TRBV7-9 with TRBJ1-1; D might be TRBD1 (6 bases). Germline V gene lookup returns CDR1 SEHNR and CDR2 FQNEAQ (reference sequence). The CDR3 length is 14 residues. Trimming shortened V by 0 bases and J by 3 bases, and 8 bases separated the two germline ends. The DNA for the CDR3 is TGTGCCAGCAGCTTAGCGGGGGCTCACACTGAAGCTTTCTTT. This sequence encodes CASSLAGAHTEAFF.

This chain links TRBV6-6 with TRBJ2-5; either TRBD1 or TRBD2 may fit D (5 bases each). The V end was cut by 6 bases, the J end by 7 bases, with 18 bases between. CDR1 and CDR2 (germline): MNHNY, SVGAGI (reference sequence). The length of the CDR3 is 14 residues. The DNA for the CDR3 is TGTGCCAGCAGAAGGGACGGTCATGGGGGGACCCAGTACTTC. As protein: CASRRDGHGGTQYF.

This clone was seen more than once but under ten times. Other DNA sequences in this specimen translate into the identical CDR3. The CDR3 sequence is CASSFAGGSYNEQFF. DNA for the CDR3: TGTGCCAGCAGCTTCGCGGGGGGCTCCTACAATGAGCAGTTCTTC. This sequence joins TRBV5-4 and TRBJ2-1; 8 bases map to TRBD2. Germline V gene data show CDR1 as SGHNT and CDR2 as YYREEE (reference sequence). Trimming cost V 2 bases and J 0 bases; bases outside gene matches: 1. The CDR3 consists of 15 residues.

This clone was seen only a few times. The rearrangement joins TRBV28 to TRBJ2-1; no firm D call. The ends were cut back, 2 bases at V and 2 bases at J, with 7 bases in the middle. The germline V gene has CDR1 MDHEN and CDR2 SYDVKM. There are 14 residues in the CDR3. The CDR3 DNA follows: TGTGCCAGCAGTTTAGTTGGGACCTACAATGAGCAGTTCTTC. Its protein is CASSLVGTYNEQFF.

The chain recombines TRBV5-1 with TRBJ2-1; 7 bases map to TRBD1. This CDR3 spans 12 amino acids. V dropped 4 bases and J dropped 10; count of bases not matched to a gene: 5. The germline gives CDR1 SGHRS, CDR2 YFSETQ. The CDR3 DNA reads as TGCGCCAGCAGCCTACAGGGACAGGAGCAGTTCTTC. It codes for CASSLQGQEQFF.

The CDR3, as DNA: TGTGCCAGCAGCGGGACTAGCGGGACCCAAGAGACCCAGTACTTC. This gives the protein CASSGTSGTQETQYF. This chain uses TRBV9 with TRBJ2-5; 12 nucleotides match TRBD2. The CDR3 sequence is 15 residues long. V was pared by 3 bases and J by 1 base, with 1 base of the junction left unmatched. CDR1 and CDR2 from the germline V gene are SGDLS and YYNGEE.

On this clone: At the DNA level, this CDR3 is encoded by other sequences in the same sample as well. The rearrangement links TRBV30 to TRBJ1-1, with TRBD1 matching over 8 bases. The CDR3 sequence is 14 residues long. The germline V gene encodes CDR1 GTSNPN and CDR2 SVGIG (reference sequence). V lost 3 bases and J lost 6; bases outside the gene matches: 9. The CDR3 nucleotides read TGTGCCTGGAGCTACCAGGGGGCTGGCGCTGAAGCTTTCTTT. It yields the protein CAWSYQGAGAEAFF.

Written as DNA, the CDR3 is TGTGCCAGCAGCGAGGGAGCGGGGGTTGGGCAGTACTTC. It is translated as CASSEGAGVGQYF. This sequence joins TRBV27 and TRBJ2-7; 8 nucleotides line up with TRBD2. The CDR3 is made up of 13 amino acids. V was clipped by 6 bases and J by 9 bases; unmatched bases: 10. Per the germline V gene, CDR1 is MNHEY and CDR2 is SMNVEV (reference sequence).

This clone was observed a handful of times. The chain links TRBV6-5 to TRBJ2-5; no definite D call. This CDR3 has 12 residues. Germline CDR1 MNHEY, CDR2 SVGAGI. V was pared by 6 bases and J by 3 bases, with 8 bases between. CDR3 in amino acids: CASRRPKETQYF. The CDR3 DNA is TGTGCCAGCAGACGCCCGAAAGAGACCCAGTACTTC.

The chain carries TRBV15 and TRBJ2-6; D could derive from TRBD1 or TRBD2 (5 bases each). Germline V lookup: CDR1 LNHNV, CDR2 YYDKDF (reference sequence). V lost 1 base and J 0 bases, leaving 13 bases between the germline ends. This CDR3 is built from 18 residues. CDR3 nucleotides: TGTGCCACCAGCAGAGCGGGACCCTCGAGCTCTGGGGCCAACGTCCTGACTTTC. Protein product: CATSRAGPSSSGANVLTF.

The rearrangement uses TRBV12-5 and TRBJ2-1; 7 positions agree with TRBD1. Germline V CDR1 and CDR2: LGHNT, FRNRAP. The J segment lost 8 bases and the V segment lost 4 bases, leaving 23 bases of the junction unmatched. The CDR3 contains 19 residues. The CDR3 DNA follows: TGTGCTAGTGGTTCCGCCGAGGGAAAAGACAGGGTCAATCCACATGAGCAGTTCTTC. Translation: CASGSAEGKDRVNPHEQFF.

This clone was seen a few times. The genes are TRBV29-1 and TRBJ1-2, with unresolved D. The V end was cut by 3 bases, the J end by 4 bases, with 21 bases between. CDR1 is SQVTM and CDR2 is ANQGSEA in the germline V gene. There are 16 residues in the CDR3. The CDR3 nucleotides read TGCAGCGTTGACGACGGGTCTCCCGAACGGATCTATGGCTACACCTTC. Translation gives CSVDDGSPERIYGYTF.

This clone was observed a handful of times. The CDR3 sequence: CASKTATGSDTQYF. The CDR3 DNA sequence: TGTGCCAGTAAAACGGCAACGGGGTCAGATACGCAGTATTTT. V gene TRBV5-4 combines with J gene TRBJ2-3, with D tentatively TRBD2 (5 bases). Germline loops: CDR1 SGHNT, CDR2 YYREEE (reference sequence). V dropped 8 bases and J dropped 4 bases, with 17 bases sitting between them. The CDR3 length is 14 residues.

V and J are TRBV7-2 and TRBJ1-1; no reliable D call. V lost 2 bases and J 4 bases, leaving 8 bases between the germline ends. This CDR3 contains 13 residues. Germline CDR1 is SGHTA and CDR2 is FQGNSA. The CDR3 nucleotides read TGTGCCAGCAGCTTACGAAGGGCCACTGAAGCTTTCTTT. This sequence encodes CASSLRRATEAFF.

This clone was found a few times. The gene calls are TRBV10-3 and TRBJ2-1; D assignment may be TRBD1 or TRBD2 (5 bases each). Germline V CDR1 and CDR2: ENHRY, SYGVKD. The CDR3 extends over 15 amino acids. V was pared by 4 bases and J by 5 bases, with 15 bases between. Here the CDR3 DNA reads TGTGCCATCAGTGCGGCCGGGACCATAAACAATGAGCAGTTCTTC. Amino acids: CAISAAGTINNEQFF.

This clone was observed a handful of times. This chain's CDR3 is CASSPSLREVETQYF. In DNA, the CDR3 is TGTGCCAGCAGCCCCAGTTTGCGGGAGGTGGAGACCCAGTACTTC. The chain uses TRBV7-2 and TRBJ2-5; TRBD2 agrees at 8 bases. V shed 5 bases, J shed 5 bases, and the junction held 10 bases outside the gene matches. Germline CDR1 reads SGHTA; CDR2 reads FQGNSA. The CDR3 extends over 15 amino acids.

The sample holds many counts of this clone. Other DNA variants within this sample encode the same CDR3. The V call is TRBV7-9, the J call TRBJ1-1; 8 positions agree with TRBD1. V lost 5 bases, J lost 2 bases, and 4 bases stayed unmatched. CDR1 and CDR2 from the germline V gene are SEHNR and FQNEAQ (reference sequence). CDR3 size: 14 residues. This CDR3 is CASSAGQGNTEAFF. CDR3 in DNA: TGTGCCAGCAGCGCTGGACAGGGCAACACTGAAGCTTTCTTT.

This clone has just a few counts. V gene TRBV2 combines with J gene TRBJ2-4; D not certain. CDR1 is SNHLY and CDR2 is FYNNEI in the germline V gene. V was shortened by 2 bases and J by 7 bases, with 9 bases between the two germline ends. The CDR3 covers 13 residues. The CDR3 loop reads CASSEQTVNIQYF. The CDR3 DNA reads TGTGCCAGCAGTGAACAGACCGTCAACATTCAGTACTTC.

This clone was seen a handful of times. The CDR3 DNA reads as TGTGCCAGTAGGGGAGACGTCAGGGTCGGAAACGAGCAGTACTTC. Translated: CASRGDVRVGNEQYF. J is TRBJ2-7 and V is TRBV19, with D perhaps assigned TRBD1 or TRBD2 (5 bases each). In germline, CDR1 is LNHDA, CDR2 SQIVND (reference sequence). With 6 bases removed from V and 5 bases from J, the gap between germline ends came to 20 bases. The CDR3 extends over 15 amino acids.

The chain combines TRBV5-1 with TRBJ2-5; D is unclear. Deletions cut 3 bases from V and 1 base from J, with 13 bases between. CDR3 length: 15 amino acids. Germline CDR1 reads SGHRS; CDR2 reads YFSETQ. The CDR3 loop reads CASSSLGRAQETQYF. For the CDR3, the DNA is TGCGCCAGCAGCTCCTTAGGAAGGGCCCAAGAGACCCAGTACTTC. The variable domain in full, with the rest retrieved from reference TRBV5-1 and TRBJ2-5, is KAGVTQTPRYLIKTRGQQVTLSCSPISGHRSVSWYQQTPGQGLQFLFEYFSETQRNKGNFPGRFSGRQFSNSRSEMNVSTLELGDSALYLCASSSLGRAQETQYFGPGTRLLVL.

This clone was seen a few times. This rearrangement joins TRBV7-9 to TRBJ2-5, with D maybe TRBD2 (5 bases). The CDR3 sequence is 13 residues long. The V gene lost 5 bases and the J gene lost 4 bases, with 11 bases spanning the gap. Looked up from germline, CDR1 is SEHNR and CDR2 is FQNEAQ (reference sequence). The CDR3 here is CASSNTGGETQYF. The DNA for the CDR3 is TGTGCCAGCAGCAATACTGGAGGAGAGACCCAGTACTTC.

In its sample, this clone was seen a few times. The chain carries TRBV7-9 and TRBJ1-1; no clear D. With 2 bases removed from V and 8 bases from J, the gap between germline ends came to 9 bases. This CDR3 is built from 12 residues. Germline V CDR1 and CDR2: SEHNR, FQNEAQ (reference sequence). The CDR3 DNA is TGTGCCAGCAGCTTACTTAGCTTAGAAGCTTTCTTT. This codes for CASSLLSLEAFF.

The genes are TRBV28 and TRBJ2-3, with D tentatively TRBD2 (7 bases). The CDR3 runs to 14 residues. From germline, CDR1 is MDHEN and CDR2 SYDVKM. The ends were cut back, 7 bases at V and 4 bases at J, with 15 bases in the middle. The CDR3 region has the DNA TGTGCCAGCACCCTAGGGGGGAGGGCAGATACGCAGTATTTT. Translated, it gives CASTLGGRADTQYF.

A few counts support this clone. The chain has TRBV6-6 and TRBJ2-1; 7 positions match TRBD2. CDR1 MNHNY and CDR2 SVGAGI come from the germline V gene (reference sequence). The V gene end was trimmed by 6 bases and the J gene end by 7 bases; junction bases not matched to a gene: 9. The CDR3 totals 14 residues. CDR3: CASRPLAAQNEQFF. The CDR3 DNA reads TGTGCCAGCAGACCCCTAGCGGCCCAGAATGAGCAGTTCTTC.

The V call is TRBV19, the J call TRBJ1-2; no firm D call. Germline CDR1 LNHDA, CDR2 SQIVND (reference sequence). Trimming took off 5 bases at V and 1 base at J, with 5 bases between the two ends. The CDR3 sequence is 12 residues long. The CDR3 coding sequence is TGTGCCAGTAGTGACGGTAACTATGGCTACACCTTC. Translating gives CASSDGNYGYTF.

In this sample, this clone turned up a few times. This chain joins TRBV25-1 and TRBJ2-1; D possibly corresponds to TRBD1 (6 bases). The V gene's germline CDR1 is MGHDK and CDR2 SYGVNS. V lost 2 bases to trimming and J lost 7 bases, with 15 bases between them. This CDR3 contains 15 residues. The chain's CDR3 is CASSEPGHPRNEQFF. The CDR3 DNA reads as TGTGCCAGCAGTGAACCGGGACATCCTCGTAATGAGCAGTTCTTC.

Many counts were recorded for this clone. The chain couples TRBV7-9 to TRBJ2-5; D unresolved. Germline CDR1 and CDR2: SEHNR and FQNEAQ (reference sequence). The CDR3 sequence is 14 residues long. V was shortened by 4 bases and J by 3 bases, with 12 bases between the two germline ends. The CDR3 region is CASSSSGSKETQYF. CDR3 DNA sequence: TGTGCCAGCAGCTCGTCCGGGTCAAAAGAGACCCAGTACTTC.